Included here is one T cell receptor (beta chain) sequence, with context. These data come from a study of blood T cell repertoires in COVID-19. Study overall: Acute-phase and convalescent COVID-19 samples originated in the United States, Italy and Spain. PBMCs, B-cell-depleted T cells, or T cells were the source of the cDNA or gDNA that made up the material.

After removal of 0 bases from V and 9 bases from J, the junction contained 15 bases not matched to a gene. Germline V gene lookup returns CDR1 KGHSH and CDR2 LQKENI. CDR3 length equals 18 residues. The table came from immunoSEQ multiplex PCR; TCRdb's copy has only in-frame clones and leaves some out. The sample holds around 46,000 clones; over 70% are singletons and the top ten take less than 2.5%. Sequencing used peripheral blood. The chain combines TRBV18 with TRBJ2-1; TRBD1 aligns across 9 bases. The receptor comes from an elderly woman with COVID-19, enrolled during active disease. CDR3 residues: CASSPPQGQGFRKGEQFF. In DNA, the CDR3 is TGTGCCAGCTCACCACCGCAGGGACAGGGTTTCCGCAAGGGTGAGCAGTTCTTC.